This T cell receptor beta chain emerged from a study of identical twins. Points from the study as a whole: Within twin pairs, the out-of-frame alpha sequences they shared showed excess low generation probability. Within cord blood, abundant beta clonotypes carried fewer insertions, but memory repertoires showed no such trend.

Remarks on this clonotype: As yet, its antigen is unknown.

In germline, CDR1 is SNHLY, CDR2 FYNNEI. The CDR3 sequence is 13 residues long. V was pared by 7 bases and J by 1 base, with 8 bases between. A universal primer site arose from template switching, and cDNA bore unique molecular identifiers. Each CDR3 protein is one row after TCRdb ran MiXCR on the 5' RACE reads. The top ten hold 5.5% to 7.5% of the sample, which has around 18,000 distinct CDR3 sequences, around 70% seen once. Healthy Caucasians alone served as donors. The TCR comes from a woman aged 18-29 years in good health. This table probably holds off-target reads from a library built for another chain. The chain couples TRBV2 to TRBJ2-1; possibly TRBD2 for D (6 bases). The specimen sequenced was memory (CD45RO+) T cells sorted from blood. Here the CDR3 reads CASTGGSYNEQFF. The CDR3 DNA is TGTGCCAGCACCGGGGGTTCCTACAATGAGCAGTTCTTC. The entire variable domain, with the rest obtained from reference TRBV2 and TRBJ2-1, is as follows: EPEVTQTPSHQVTQMGQEVILRCVPISNHLYFYWYRQILGQKVEFLVSFYNNEISEKSEIFDDQFSVERPDGSNFTLKIRSTKLEDSAMYFCASTGGSYNEQFFGPGTRLTVL.